A single sample is the source of the 32 T cell receptor beta chains below, sequenced in a study of PD-1 blockade in classical Hodgkin lymphoma (TCRdb year 2020). Receptor amplification or capture employed the immunoSEQ multiplex PCR assay. The clones in this table, taken by TCRdb from immuneACCESS, are in-frame only. Not every clone is retained; where verified, under half of the shortfall comes from an unresolved V gene, and the cause of the rest is unknown. Across this sample there are roughly 21,000 clones, with 75% to 90% seen only once. The ten largest clones take up about an eighth of the sample. The sample's time point label, in plain terms: cycle 4 day 1 (C4D1), after 5 to 7 weeks of nivolumab. Every trial patient had relapsed following autologous stem cell transplantation, and prior brentuximab vedotin exposure was what differed among cohorts A, B and C. The sequences come from peripheral blood mononuclear cells (PBMCs), collected before the fourth cycle of nivolumab. All receptors come from a human donor with classical Hodgkin lymphoma.

The chain carries TRBV5-1 and TRBJ2-5; 12 bases line up with TRBD2. The CDR3 is 14 residues long. Germline CDR1 is SGHRS and CDR2 is YFSETQ. The V and J ends lost 8 bases and 4 bases, in that order; junction bases with no gene match: 6. The CDR3 coding sequence is TGCGCCAGTCGGACTAGCGGGAAGGGAGAGACCCAGTACTTC. Its translation is CASRTSGKGETQYF.

The chain links TRBV18 to TRBJ1-1, with D tentatively TRBD1 (5 bases). The CDR3 totals 17 residues. Per germline, CDR1 KGHSH and CDR2 LQKENI. V lost 2 bases and J 4 bases, leaving 20 bases between the germline ends. The CDR3 DNA reads as TGTGCCAGCTCACCAATGGGGGTAATATCGAGGGGCACTGAAGCTTTCTTT. Translated, it gives CASSPMGVISRGTEAFF.

This clone was detected once. This sequence joins TRBV7-9 and TRBJ2-3; 11 bases line up with TRBD2. Germline values: CDR1 SEHNR, CDR2 FQNEAQ (reference sequence). V gave up 5 bases and J gave up 2 bases; unmatched junction bases: 12. This CDR3 region has 18 residues. CDR3 nucleotides: TGTGCCAGCAGCCGACTCCCCCTACTAGCGGGAGCCACAGATACGCAGTATTTT. Translating it yields CASSRLPLLAGATDTQYF.

The chain carries TRBV14 and TRBJ1-5, with D maybe TRBD1 (5 bases). Trimming shortened V by 3 bases and J by 6 bases, and 6 bases separated the two germline ends. CDR1 SGHDN and CDR2 FVKESK come from the germline V gene. CDR3 length: 12 amino acids. In DNA, the CDR3 is TGTGCCAGCAGCCAGGGGGGTCAGCCCCAGCATTTT. Its translation is CASSQGGQPQHF.

The chain couples TRBV27 to TRBJ1-2; no clear D gene. V was cut by 3 bases and J by 4 bases, with 15 bases left in between. This CDR3 has 15 residues. The germline V gene has CDR1 MNHEY and CDR2 SMNVEV (reference sequence). The CDR3 DNA follows: TGTGCCAGCAGTTTCCTTCCGAATCTCGGCTATGGCTACACCTTC. Its protein product is CASSFLPNLGYGYTF.

This chain connects TRBV7-2 to TRBJ1-2; D might be TRBD1 (5 bases). Per germline, CDR1 SGHTA and CDR2 FQGNSA. The CDR3 covers 15 residues. Trimming pared 1 base from V and 4 bases from J, leaving 13 bases between. The CDR3 nucleotides read TGTGCCAGCAGCTTAGGGACGGGACCTGGCTATGGCTACACCTTC. This encodes CASSLGTGPGYGYTF.

The chain has TRBV7-3 and TRBJ2-3; maybe TRBD2 (5 bases). This CDR3 spans 15 amino acids. V was shortened by 1 base and J by 3 bases, with 11 bases between the two germline ends. Germline CDR1 SGHTA, CDR2 FQGTGA. The CDR3 loop is CASSLNGMRTDTQYF. CDR3 bases: TGTGCCAGCAGCTTAAACGGGATGAGGACAGATACGCAGTATTTT.

The chain carries TRBV5-1 and TRBJ1-1; TRBD1 agrees at 8 bases. Germline loops: CDR1 SGHRS, CDR2 YFSETQ. CDR3 size: 14 residues. The V gene end was trimmed by 6 bases and the J gene end by 1 base; junction bases not matched to a gene: 5. The DNA for the CDR3 is TGCGCCAGCACCGAGGGGACAGGGAACACTGAAGCTTTCTTT. It is translated as CASTEGTGNTEAFF.

The V gene is TRBV6-5, the J gene TRBJ2-1; D unclear. Germline lookup yields CDR1 MNHEY and CDR2 SVGAGI. Trimming cost V 8 bases and J 13 bases, with 15 bases left between them. The CDR3 has 11 amino acids. This chain's CDR3 is CASGRAVSQFF. CDR3 coding DNA: TGTGCCAGCGGTCGGGCGGTTTCTCAGTTCTTC.

The chain combines TRBV11-2 with TRBJ2-7; tentatively, D is TRBD1 or TRBD2 (5 bases each). In germline, CDR1 is SGHAT, CDR2 FQNNGV. This CDR3 region has 15 residues. With 3 bases removed from V and 3 bases from J, the gap between germline ends came to 15 bases. The CDR3 nucleotides read TGTGCCAGCAGCTTGGCCGGGACGCTCGGCTACGAGCAGTACTTC. Encoded protein: CASSLAGTLGYEQYF.

The chain combines TRBV18 with TRBJ1-1; D is uncertain. CDR3 length: 13 residues. V gave up 5 bases and J gave up 3 bases, with 10 bases separating them. Germline loops: CDR1 KGHSH, CDR2 LQKENI. The CDR3 DNA reads TGTGCCAGCTCAGCCCTCGCGGACACTGAAGCTTTCTTT. Its translation: CASSALADTEAFF.

This chain uses TRBV10-1 with TRBJ1-3; no clear D. The CDR3 consists of 12 residues. Germline lookup yields CDR1 WNHNN and CDR2 SYGVQD (reference sequence). The V end was cut by 2 bases, the J end by 4 bases, with 3 bases between. CDR3 in DNA: TGCGCCAGCAGTGAGGCGGGAAACACCATATATTTT. Amino acids: CASSEAGNTIYF.

The CDR3 nucleotides read TGTGCCATCAGTGCGACAGGGGCCAATCAGCCCCAGCATTTT. This translates into CAISATGANQPQHF. V usage is TRBV10-3 and J usage is TRBJ1-5, with 8 bases that match TRBD1. Germline loops: CDR1 ENHRY, CDR2 SYGVKD. The ends lost 4 bases at V and 3 bases at J; junction bases unmatched: 2. This CDR3 is 14 amino acids long.

The DNA for the CDR3 is TGTGCCAGCAGCCAAGATCTTCCCGGGGTTCGCCGTTCCAATGAGCAGTTCTTC. Encoded protein: CASSQDLPGVRRSNEQFF. The chain employs TRBV4-2 and TRBJ2-1, with TRBD2 as a possible D gene (5 bases). This CDR3 comprises 18 residues. The germline V gene encodes CDR1 LGHNA and CDR2 YNFKEQ. Trimming removed 0 bases at V and 6 bases at J, with 21 bases between.

The chain combines TRBV7-9 with TRBJ2-7, with D possibly being TRBD1 or TRBD2 (5 bases each). The CDR3 spans 12 residues. V was trimmed by 1 base and J by 6 bases, leaving 7 bases between them. Germline V gene lookup returns CDR1 SEHNR and CDR2 FQNEAQ (reference sequence). The CDR3 coding sequence is TGTGCCAGCAGCTTAGGGGGACGCGAGCAGTACTTC. Protein product: CASSLGGREQYF. Combining the CDR3 with reference TRBV7-9 and TRBJ2-7 gives the whole variable domain DTGVSQNPRHKITKRGQNVTFRCDPISEHNRLYWYRQTLGQGPEFLTYFQNEAQLEKSRLLSDRFSAERPKGSFSTLEIQRTEQGDSAMYLCASSLGGREQYFGPGTRLTVT.

The rearrangement uses TRBV14 and TRBJ1-2, with D perhaps TRBD1 (5 bases). Between the trimmed V and J ends, which lost 1 base and 5 bases, there was a span of 14 bases. This CDR3 is 15 amino acids long. CDR1 is SGHDN, CDR2 FVKESK, per germline. The CDR3 nucleotides read TGTGCCAGCAGCCAAGGGGGCAGGGATGTATATGGCTACACCTTC. Encoded protein: CASSQGGRDVYGYTF.

The V gene is TRBV7-9, the J gene TRBJ2-1; 9 nucleotides align to TRBD1. CDR1 and CDR2 (germline): SEHNR, FQNEAQ (reference sequence). Trimming took 5 bases from V and 8 from J; bases not matched to a gene: 7. The CDR3 consists of 14 residues. In DNA form, the CDR3 reads TGTGCCAGCAGCGGGACAGGGAAGGCCTATGAGCAGTTCTTC. Translated, it gives CASSGTGKAYEQFF.

The chain recombines TRBV7-9 with TRBJ2-1; D might be TRBD1 (5 bases). The CDR3 totals 12 residues. V lost 5 bases, J lost 5 bases, and 7 bases lay in between. Germline CDR1 reads SEHNR; CDR2 reads FQNEAQ (reference sequence). The chain's CDR3 is CASSLTDNEQFF. CDR3 DNA sequence: TGTGCCAGCAGCCTGACAGACAATGAGCAGTTCTTC.

This rearrangement joins TRBV5-1 to TRBJ2-7; 8 nucleotides agree with TRBD2. With 0 bases clipped from V and 1 base from J, the junction kept 0 bases outside the gene matches. CDR3 length: 14 amino acids. The V gene's germline CDR1 is SGHRS and CDR2 YFSETQ. The CDR3 nucleotides are TGCGCCAGCAGCTTGGCGGGGGGGTCCTACGAGCAGTACTTC. As protein: CASSLAGGSYEQYF.

This chain connects TRBV5-1 to TRBJ1-4; D is undetermined. V lost 7 bases and J lost 8, with 15 bases in between. The germline gives CDR1 SGHRS, CDR2 YFSETQ. The CDR3 is 13 residues long. CDR3 nucleotides: TGCGCCAGCTGTCCGGATGGAGGGGAAAAACTGTTTTTT. Translation: CASCPDGGEKLFF. The entire variable domain, with the rest obtained from reference TRBV5-1 and TRBJ1-4, is as follows: KAGVTQTPRYLIKTRGQQVTLSCSPISGHRSVSWYQQTPGQGLQFLFEYFSETQRNKGNFPGRFSGRQFSNSRSEMNVSTLELGDSALYLCASCPDGGEKLFFGSGTQLSVL.

V and J are TRBV12-5 and TRBJ2-1, with D uncertain. The length of the CDR3 is 13 residues. V lost 7 bases and J lost 6, with 13 bases in between. CDR1 and CDR2 (germline): LGHNT, FRNRAP. The DNA of the CDR3 is TGTGCTAGTGCGAGTCCAGGTGGCAATGAGCAGTTCTTC. It yields the protein CASASPGGNEQFF.

The CDR3 DNA follows: TGTGCCAGCAGCTTAGAGGACATTTACAATGAGCAGTTCTTC. Residues: CASSLEDIYNEQFF. The chain recombines TRBV11-2 with TRBJ2-1; maybe TRBD1 (5 bases). V was clipped by 0 bases and J by 4 bases, with 7 bases between them. The CDR3 length is 14 residues. Germline assignment: CDR1 SGHAT and CDR2 FQNNGV.

The chain links TRBV7-3 to TRBJ2-1; 7 positions agree with TRBD2. The CDR3 sequence is 18 residues long. Germline V gives CDR1 SGHTA, CDR2 FQGTGA. After removal of 5 bases from V and 0 bases from J, the junction contained 13 bases not matched to a gene. CDR3 sequence (DNA): TGTGCCAGCAGCCTCGATGTTAGCGGGCACACCTCCTACAATGAGCAGTTCTTC. Its protein is CASSLDVSGHTSYNEQFF.

The chain links TRBV6-1 to TRBJ1-5; 7 nucleotides line up with TRBD1. Trimming removed 6 bases from V and 4 bases from J; junction bases left unmatched: 9. This CDR3 contains 15 residues. Germline V lookup: CDR1 MNHNS, CDR2 SASEGT. CDR3 sequence: CASRPGQVLNQPQHF. CDR3 bases: TGTGCCAGCAGGCCCGGACAGGTGCTTAATCAGCCCCAGCATTTT.

This clone was counted a single time. J is TRBJ2-1 and V is TRBV5-1, with TRBD2 matching over 8 bases. Germline V CDR1 and CDR2: SGHRS, YFSETQ. The CDR3 loop spans 13 amino acids. The junction had 2 bases not matched to a gene; V was cut back by 4 bases and J by 5 bases. The CDR3 sequence is CASSHGGDNEQFF. In DNA, the CDR3 is TGCGCCAGCAGCCACGGGGGGGACAATGAGCAGTTCTTC.

Only one count was recorded for this clone. The rearrangement links TRBV11-2 to TRBJ2-5; 7 bases align to TRBD2. CDR3 length: 17 amino acids. Germline V lookup: CDR1 SGHAT, CDR2 FQNNGV. J lost 2 bases, V lost 1 base, and 10 bases had no gene match. Written as DNA, the CDR3 is TGTGCCAGCAGCTTAGCGGGCTGGCTAGCGGAGCAAGAGACCCAGTACTTC. It translates to CASSLAGWLAEQETQYF.

The chain combines TRBV2 with TRBJ2-3; 11 nucleotides agree with TRBD2. Unmatched junction bases numbered 1, after V lost 7 bases and J lost 1 base. Per the germline V gene, CDR1 is SNHLY and CDR2 is FYNNEI. The CDR3 totals 14 residues. The CDR3 region is CASKGLAGTDTQYF. The CDR3 DNA sequence: TGTGCCAGCAAGGGACTAGCGGGCACAGATACGCAGTATTTT.

V usage is TRBV19 and J usage is TRBJ2-5; TRBD1 agrees at 8 bases. CDR1 and CDR2 from the germline V gene are LNHDA and SQIVND (reference sequence). The V gene end was trimmed by 3 bases and the J gene end by 11 bases; junction bases not matched to a gene: 11. CDR3 length equals 14 residues. The CDR3 DNA follows: TGTGCCAGTAGTATCATGGAAGGACAGGGTGAGCAGTACTTC. Its protein product is CASSIMEGQGEQYF.

The CDR3 protein is CASSLQSGLNTEAFF. The CDR3 DNA sequence: TGTGCCAGCAGTTTACAGTCAGGACTGAACACTGAAGCTTTCTTT. V is TRBV6-5 and J is TRBJ1-1, with unresolved D. The CDR3 runs 15 residues. Per germline, CDR1 MNHEY and CDR2 SVGAGI. V was pared by 4 bases and J by 0 bases, with 12 bases between.

This chain uses TRBV7-2 with TRBJ2-5, with 7 bases lining up with TRBD1. This CDR3 contains 18 residues. V shed 1 base and J 5 bases; nucleotides not matched to a gene: 16. Germline CDR1 is SGHTA and CDR2 is FQGNSA. In DNA form, the CDR3 reads TGTGCCAGCAGCTTAGTGGCAGGGGGTTTGCCAAAACGGGAGACCCAGTACTTC. The encoded protein is CASSLVAGGLPKRETQYF. The whole variable domain, filled in from reference TRBV7-2 and TRBJ2-5, reads GAGVSQSPSNKVTEKGKDVELRCDPISGHTALYWYRQSLGQGLEFLIYFQGNSAPDKSGLPSDRFSAERTGGSVSTLTIQRTQQEDSAVYLCASSLVAGGLPKRETQYFGPGTRLLVL.

The CDR3 loop reads CASSPGQGHYGYTF. The CDR3 DNA sequence: TGTGCCAGCTCACCGGGACAGGGGCACTATGGCTACACCTTC. This chain links TRBV18 with TRBJ1-2; 10 nucleotides agree with TRBD1. This CDR3 comprises 14 residues. V lost 3 bases to trimming and J lost 3 bases; unmatched junction nucleotides: 1. CDR1 is KGHSH, CDR2 LQKENI, per germline.

The chain uses TRBV7-3 and TRBJ2-1; D is perhaps TRBD2 (6 bases). This CDR3 has 13 amino acids. The V and J ends lost 4 bases and 8 bases respectively, with 12 bases between them. In germline, CDR1 is SGHTA, CDR2 FQGTGA. The DNA for the CDR3 is TGTGCCAGCAGCTCCGGACTATTCGATGAGCAGTTCTTC. Residues: CASSSGLFDEQFF.